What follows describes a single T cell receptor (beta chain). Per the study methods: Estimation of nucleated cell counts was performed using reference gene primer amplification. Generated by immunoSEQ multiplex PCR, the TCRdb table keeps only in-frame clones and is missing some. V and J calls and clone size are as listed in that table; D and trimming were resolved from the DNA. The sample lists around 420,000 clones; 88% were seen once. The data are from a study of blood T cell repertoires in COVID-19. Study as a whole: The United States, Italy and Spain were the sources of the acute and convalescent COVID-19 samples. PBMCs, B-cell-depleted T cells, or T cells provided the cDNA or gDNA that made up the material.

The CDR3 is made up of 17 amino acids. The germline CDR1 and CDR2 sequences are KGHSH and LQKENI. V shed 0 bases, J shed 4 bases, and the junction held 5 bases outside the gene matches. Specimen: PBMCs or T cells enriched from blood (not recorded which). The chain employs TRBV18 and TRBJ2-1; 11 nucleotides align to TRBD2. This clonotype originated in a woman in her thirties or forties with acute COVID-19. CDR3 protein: CASSPPVAGGPYNEQFF. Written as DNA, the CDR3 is TGTGCCAGCTCACCACCGGTAGCGGGGGGGCCTTACAATGAGCAGTTCTTC.